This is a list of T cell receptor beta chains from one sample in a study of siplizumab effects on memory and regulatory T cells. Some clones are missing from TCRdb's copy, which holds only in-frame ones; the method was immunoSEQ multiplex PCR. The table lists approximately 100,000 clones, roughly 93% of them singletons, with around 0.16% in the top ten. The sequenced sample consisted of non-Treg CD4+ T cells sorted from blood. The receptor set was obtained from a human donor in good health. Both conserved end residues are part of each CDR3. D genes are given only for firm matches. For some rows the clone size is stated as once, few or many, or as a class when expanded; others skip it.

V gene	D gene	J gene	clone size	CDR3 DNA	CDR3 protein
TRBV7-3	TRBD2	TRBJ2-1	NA	TGTGCCAGCAGCTCCGGGGGGGCTCGGAGTGAGCAGTTCTTC	CASSSGGARSEQFF
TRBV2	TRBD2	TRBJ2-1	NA	TGTGCCAGCGCCCGGACTAGCGGGGGAAGGGATGAGCAGTTCTTC	CASARTSGGRDEQFF
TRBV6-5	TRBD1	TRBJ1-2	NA	TGTGCCAGCAGTTACTCGGGACAGGGGGCCGGCTATGGCTACACCTTC	CASSYSGQGAGYGYTF
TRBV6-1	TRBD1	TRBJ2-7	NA	TGTGCCAGTGGACAGGAGCCGACCTACGAGCAGTACTTC	CASGQEPTYEQYF
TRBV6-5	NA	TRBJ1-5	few	TGTGCCAGCAGCAGGGACATTTTTAGCAATCAGCCCCAGCATTTT	CASSRDIFSNQPQHF
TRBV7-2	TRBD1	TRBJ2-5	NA	TGTGCCAGCAGCTTAGCCCGTCGACAGGGAGCCCAAGAGACCCAGTACTTC	CASSLARRQGAQETQYF
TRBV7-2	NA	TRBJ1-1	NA	TGTGCCAGCAGCTTGGACAGCTTATACACTGAAGCTTTCTTT	CASSLDSLYTEAFF
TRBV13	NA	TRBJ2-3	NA	TGTGCCAGCAGCTTGTCGGATACTAGCACAGATACGCAGTATTTT	CASSLSDTSTDTQYF
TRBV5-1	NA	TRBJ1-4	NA	TGCGCCAGCAGCTTGGTAGCATCGAATGAAAAACTGTTTTTT	CASSLVASNEKLFF
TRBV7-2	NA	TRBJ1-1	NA	TGTGCCAGCAGCTCTCACAGGGTAACTGAAGCTTTCTTT	CASSSHRVTEAFF
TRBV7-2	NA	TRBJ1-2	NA	TGTGCCAGCAGCTTAGCCGTCAGGGGATTACCTAACTATGGCTACACCTTC	CASSLAVRGLPNYGYTF
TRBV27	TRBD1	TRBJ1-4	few	TGTGCCAGCAGTTTAAGGTGGGACAGGGGGCTAGCAACTAATGAAAAACTGTTTTTT	CASSLRWDRGLATNEKLFF
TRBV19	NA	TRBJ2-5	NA	TGTGCCAGTACGTCCCGGGTTTCAGAGACCCAGTACTTC	CASTSRVSETQYF
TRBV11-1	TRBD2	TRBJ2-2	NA	TGTGCCAGCAGCAGCCGGACTAGCGGGGGGGGCGGGGAGCTGTTTTTT	CASSSRTSGGGGELFF
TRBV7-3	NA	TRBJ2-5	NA	TGTGCCAGCAGCCAGGACCAGCGAACGACCCAGTACTTC	CASSQDQRTTQYF
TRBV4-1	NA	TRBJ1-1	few	TGCGCCAGCAGCCAATGGGACCGGAACACTGAAGCTTTCTTT	CASSQWDRNTEAFF
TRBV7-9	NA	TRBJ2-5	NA	TGTGCCAGCAGCTTAGTGGACAAGGAGGTGGTCGAGACCCAGTACTTC	CASSLVDKEVVETQYF
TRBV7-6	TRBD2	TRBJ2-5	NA	TGTGCCAGCAGCCCCGGCGGACTAGCAACACAAGAGACCCAGTACTTC	CASSPGGLATQETQYF
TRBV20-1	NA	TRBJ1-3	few	TGCAGTGCTAGGGAGGGAGACACCATATATTTT	CSAREGDTIYF
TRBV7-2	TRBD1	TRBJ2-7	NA	TGTGCCAGCAGCCTGGGACAGGCTGTTGGGGAGCAGTACTTC	CASSLGQAVGEQYF
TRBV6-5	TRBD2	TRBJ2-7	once	TGTGCCAGCAGTTATTTCCCGATCGGGGGGGCCGAGCAGTACTTC	CASSYFPIGGAEQYF
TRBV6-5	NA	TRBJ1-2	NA	TGTGCCAGCAGTTACAGGGCGAGTCACTATGGCTACACCTTC	CASSYRASHYGYTF
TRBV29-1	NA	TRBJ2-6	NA	TGCAGCGTTGAGGGCTCTGGGGCCAACGTCCTGACTTTC	CSVEGSGANVLTF
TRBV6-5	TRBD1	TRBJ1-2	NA	TGTGCCACCTTACAGGGGTCCTATGGCTACACCTTC	CATLQGSYGYTF
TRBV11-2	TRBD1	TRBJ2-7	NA	TGTGCCAGCAGCCCAGTGGGGACAGCGGCCCTACTCGAGCAGTACTTC	CASSPVGTAALLEQYF
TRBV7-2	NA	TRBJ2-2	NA	TGTGCCAGCAGCTTAGGATGGGGCACCGGGGAGCTGTTTTTT	CASSLGWGTGELFF
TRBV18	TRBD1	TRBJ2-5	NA	TGTGCCAGCTCTGGGGGACAGTCCGGAGAGACCCAGTACTTC	CASSGGQSGETQYF
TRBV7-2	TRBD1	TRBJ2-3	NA	TGTGCCAGCAGCTTAGGCCAGGGGGTTCTAGGCACAGATACGCAGTATTTT	CASSLGQGVLGTDTQYF
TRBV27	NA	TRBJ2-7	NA	TGTGCCAGCATCTCTCCCCGGACCTACGAGCAGTACTTC	CASISPRTYEQYF
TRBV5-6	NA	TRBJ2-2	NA	TGTGCCAGCAGCTTGGGGGTTACCGGGGAGCTGTTTTTT	CASSLGVTGELFF
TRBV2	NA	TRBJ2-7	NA	TGTGCCAGCAGTCGCCAGGCCTACGAGCAGTACTTC	CASSRQAYEQYF
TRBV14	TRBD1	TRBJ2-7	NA	TGTGCCAGCAGCCAACCGGGACAGGGGACCTACGAGCAGTACTTC	CASSQPGQGTYEQYF
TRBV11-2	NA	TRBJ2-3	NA	TGTGCCAGCAGCTCTCTTCACTTTCCTACTAGCACAGATACGCAGTATTTT	CASSSLHFPTSTDTQYF
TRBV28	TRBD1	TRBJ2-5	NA	TGTGCCAGCAGTTCTCCCGGGACAGGGGGAAGAGAGACCCAGTACTTC	CASSSPGTGGRETQYF
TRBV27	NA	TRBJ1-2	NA	TGTGCCAGCAGTCCCCGGGACACTGACTATGGCTACACCTTC	CASSPRDTDYGYTF
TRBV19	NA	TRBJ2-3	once	TGTGCCAGTAGTATCTGGGGGCCGGGGTCAGATACGCAGTATTTT	CASSIWGPGSDTQYF
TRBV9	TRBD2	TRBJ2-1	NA	TGTGCCAGCAGCCCACGAAGCGGGGGGCCGAGTGAGCAGTTCTTC	CASSPRSGGPSEQFF
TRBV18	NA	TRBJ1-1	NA	TGTGCCAGCTCACCATCCGGGGTCTTAAACACTGAAGCTTTCTTT	CASSPSGVLNTEAFF
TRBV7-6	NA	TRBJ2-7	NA	TGTGCCAGCAGCTTAGTGTGGTACGAGCAGTACTTC	CASSLVWYEQYF
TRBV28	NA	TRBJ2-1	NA	TGTGCCAGCAGTTCCCCTGGAGCGGTTGGGATGACCAAAAAGGGGGATAATGAGCAGTTCTTC	CASSSPGAVGMTKKGDNEQFF
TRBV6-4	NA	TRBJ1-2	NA	TGTGCCAGCAGGGGCCTTGGGGATGGCTACACCTTC	CASRGLGDGYTF
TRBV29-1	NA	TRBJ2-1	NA	TGCAGCGTTGAAGCGGGATACTCCTACAATGAGCAGTTCTTC	CSVEAGYSYNEQFF
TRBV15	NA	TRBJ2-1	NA	TGTGCCACCAGCAAAAATACGTTCGTAGGGCAGTTCTTC	CATSKNTFVGQFF
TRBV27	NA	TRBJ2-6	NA	TGTGCCAGCAGCCGCAGAACTCAGGGTGGTGGGGCCAACGTCCTGACTTTC	CASSRRTQGGGANVLTF
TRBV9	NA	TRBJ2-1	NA	TGTGCCAGCAGCCCCCTCGACAGGAACAATGAGCAGTTCTTC	CASSPLDRNNEQFF
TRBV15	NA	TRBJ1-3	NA	TGTGCCACCAGCAGGGGACGGGACCGCTCAGGAAACACCATATATTTT	CATSRGRDRSGNTIYF
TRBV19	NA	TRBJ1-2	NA	TGTGCCAGTAGGGGAGCCGCCAGCTTTGGCTACACCTTC	CASRGAASFGYTF
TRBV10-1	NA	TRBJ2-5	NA	TGCGCCAGGACTTTTAGGAGAGAGACCCAGTACTTC	CARTFRRETQYF
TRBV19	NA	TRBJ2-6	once	TGTGCCAGTAGCCTCCAGGGTTCTGGGGCCAACGTCCTGACTTTC	CASSLQGSGANVLTF
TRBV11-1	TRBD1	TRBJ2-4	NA	TGTGCCAGCAGCTCGAGGACAGGGGGCGGAAACATTCAGTACTTC	CASSSRTGGGNIQYF